Described below is a single TCR beta chain sequence and its context. Assay used: immunoSEQ multiplex PCR; TCRdb lists only in-frame clones, some missing. The sample lists tens of thousands of clones, around 76% occurring once. The source of the sample is a study of radiotherapy plus CTLA-4 blockade in lung cancer. The overall study: Among all patients, roughly 17% showed objective responses, while roughly 31% had disease control.

Germline loops: CDR1 SGDLS, CDR2 YYNGEE. V lost 2 bases and J lost 2, with 24 bases in between. This CDR3 is 19 amino acids long. The sequencing here drew on peripheral blood, taken from a patient treated with radiotherapy plus ipilimumab. The TCR sequence derives from a human donor with non-small cell lung cancer who had a complete response to radiotherapy plus ipilimumab. V and J are TRBV9 and TRBJ2-3; D possibly corresponds to TRBD2 (7 bases). CDR3 sequence: CASSVAPGHRGGATDTQYF. CDR3 nucleotide sequence: TGTGCCAGCAGCGTGGCCCCGGGACATAGGGGAGGGGCCACAGATACGCAGTATTTT.